The 7 T cell receptor beta chains listed next were all sequenced from one sample in a study of T cell responses to AZD1222 COVID-19 vaccine. Libraries were prepared by immunoSEQ multiplex PCR; TCRdb keeps only in-frame clonotypes and omits some of them. The repertoire holds some 150,000 clones, with about 91% as singletons. The input for sequencing was peripheral blood, taken on day 0 of MenACWY control vaccination. The receptors derive from an adult in good health.

V and J are TRBV4-2 and TRBJ1-1; D is unresolved. Germline assignment: CDR1 LGHNA and CDR2 YNFKEQ. This CDR3 is built from 14 residues. The V end was cut by 4 bases, the J end by 5 bases, with 14 bases between. CDR3 residues: CASSLAGWTTEAFF. In DNA, the CDR3 is TGTGCCAGCAGCCTAGCGGGTTGGACGACTGAAGCTTTCTTT.

This chain links TRBV14 with TRBJ2-1; no definite D call. CDR1 and CDR2 (germline): SGHDN, FVKESK. The CDR3 spans 14 residues. V was clipped by 4 bases and J by 0 bases, with 7 bases between them. CDR3 amino acids: CASSPHSSYNEQFF. The CDR3 region has the DNA TGTGCCAGCAGCCCACATAGCTCCTACAATGAGCAGTTCTTC.

The CDR3 DNA follows: TGTGCCAGCAGTTTACAAAACTCCTACAATGAGCAGTTCTTC. Amino acid sequence: CASSLQNSYNEQFF. The genes are TRBV27 and TRBJ2-1, with unresolved D. Trimming pared 2 bases from V and 0 bases from J, leaving 5 bases between. This CDR3 region has 14 residues. Germline CDR1 and CDR2: MNHEY and SMNVEV (reference sequence).

CDR3 sequence (DNA): TGTGCCAGCAGTGACCCTCCAAACCGACAGCATCTTAACTATGGCTACACCTTC. This codes for CASSDPPNRQHLNYGYTF. The rearrangement joins TRBV6-4 to TRBJ1-2; D may be TRBD1 (5 bases). Per germline, CDR1 MRHNA and CDR2 SNTAGT. This CDR3 has 18 amino acids. V shed 2 bases and J shed 1 base, with 20 bases lying between them.

This chain joins TRBV7-2 and TRBJ2-3; 7 nucleotides align to TRBD2. The CDR3 runs 16 residues. Per the germline V gene, CDR1 is SGHTA and CDR2 is FQGNSA. J gave up 1 base and V 0 bases, and 4 bases lay outside the gene matches. Here the CDR3 reads CASSLAGGPGTDTQYF. Written as DNA, the CDR3 is TGTGCCAGCAGCTTAGCGGGAGGGCCCGGCACAGATACGCAGTATTTT.

The chain recombines TRBV9 with TRBJ1-5; 7 bases match TRBD1. Germline lookup yields CDR1 SGDLS and CDR2 YYNGEE. This CDR3 spans 15 amino acids. V was pared by 3 bases and J by 4 bases, with 7 bases of the junction left unmatched. CDR3 sequence: CASSEGDSVNQPQHF. The CDR3 DNA is TGTGCCAGCAGCGAGGGGGACAGCGTAAATCAGCCCCAGCATTTT.

The chain uses TRBV14 and TRBJ2-2; either TRBD1 or TRBD2 may fit D (5 bases each). V lost 9 bases, J lost 3 bases, and 11 bases lay in between. The CDR3 spans 13 residues. Germline assignment: CDR1 SGHDN and CDR2 FVKESK. Here the CDR3 reads CASAMGDTGELFF. The CDR3 DNA reads TGTGCCAGTGCGATGGGGGACACCGGGGAGCTGTTTTTT. The whole variable domain, remainder taken from reference TRBV14 and TRBJ2-2, is EAGVTQFPSHSVIEKGQTVTLRCDPISGHDNLYWYRRVMGKEIKFLLHFVKESKQDESGMPNNRFLAERTGGTYSTLKVQPAELEDSGVYFCASAMGDTGELFFGEGSRLTVL.